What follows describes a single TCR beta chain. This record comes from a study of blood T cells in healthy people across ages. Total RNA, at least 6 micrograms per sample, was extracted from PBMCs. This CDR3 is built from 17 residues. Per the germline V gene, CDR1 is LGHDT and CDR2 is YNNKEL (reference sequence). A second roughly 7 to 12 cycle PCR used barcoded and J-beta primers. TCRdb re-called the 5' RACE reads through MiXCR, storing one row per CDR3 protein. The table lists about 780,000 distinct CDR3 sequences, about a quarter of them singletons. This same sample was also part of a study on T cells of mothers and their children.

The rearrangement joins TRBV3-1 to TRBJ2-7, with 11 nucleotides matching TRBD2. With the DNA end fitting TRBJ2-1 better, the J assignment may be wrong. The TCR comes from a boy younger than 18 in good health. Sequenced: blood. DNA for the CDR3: TGTGCCAGCAGCCGGGCTCTAGCGGGGGGTACATTCGATGAGCAGTTCTTC. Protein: CASSRALAGGTFDEQFF.